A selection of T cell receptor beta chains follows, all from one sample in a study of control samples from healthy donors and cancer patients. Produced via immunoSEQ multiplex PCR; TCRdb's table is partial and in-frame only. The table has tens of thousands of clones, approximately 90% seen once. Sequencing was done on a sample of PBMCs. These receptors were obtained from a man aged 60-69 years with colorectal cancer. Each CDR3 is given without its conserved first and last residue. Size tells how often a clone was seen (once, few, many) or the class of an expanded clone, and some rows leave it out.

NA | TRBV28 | ASRGTTNTGELF
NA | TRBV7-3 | ASSLTLGLAGLIAKNIQY
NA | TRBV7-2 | ASSPGLAFEQY
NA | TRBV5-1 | ASSLGGGLMNTEAF
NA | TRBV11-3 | ASSCGQGKSNTIY
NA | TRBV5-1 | ASSLGQVGNEQF
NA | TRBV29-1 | SVEGDRVTGELF
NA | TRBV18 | ASSPQVGGGNYEQY
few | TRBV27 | ASSFADQNIQY
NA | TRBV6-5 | ASSPGGVETQY
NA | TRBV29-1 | SVEGGGHEQY
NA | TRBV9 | ASSVGAGINEQY
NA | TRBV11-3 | ASSLDPRYNEQF
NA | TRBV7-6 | ASSLVDNQPQH
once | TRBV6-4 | ASSVQGMNSPLH
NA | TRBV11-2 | ASSLVAGELF
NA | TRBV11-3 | ASSPDTNTGELF
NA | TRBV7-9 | ASSLYQISSEQF
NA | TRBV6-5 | ASSNRGGLYNEQF
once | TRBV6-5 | ASRLGGGAYTQY
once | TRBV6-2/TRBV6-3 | ASSYSIRETRGNYGYT
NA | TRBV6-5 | ASSYGRDYNSPLH
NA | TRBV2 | ASNRVVNEQF
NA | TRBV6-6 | ASSYSLAVGIEQY
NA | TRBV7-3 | ASSLSGDRTDTQY
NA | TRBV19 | ASSGLLNQPQH
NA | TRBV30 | AWSDRTGRGGSTDTQY
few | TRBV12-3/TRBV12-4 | ASSRGTLQPQH
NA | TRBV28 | ASSGATPISYNEQF
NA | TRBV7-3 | ASSQVAGLNTEAF
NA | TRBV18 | ASSPPEGAGGYT
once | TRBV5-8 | ASSLQGRGGSNQPQH
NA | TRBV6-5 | ASSRAGTPYEQY
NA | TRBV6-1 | ASSEKIDRDYGYT
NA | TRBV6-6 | ASSYDRATYGYT
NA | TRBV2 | ASGDDRKTQY
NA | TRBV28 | ASSFANMDEQY
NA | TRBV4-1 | ASSHLDIFPPYEQY
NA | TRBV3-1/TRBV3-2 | ASSQVGLAGGPETQY
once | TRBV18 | ASSPGLAGTDTQY
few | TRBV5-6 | ASSLGTGFDNSPLH
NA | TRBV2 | ASSRPGQSNTEAF
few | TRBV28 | ASSFRGQATNEKLF
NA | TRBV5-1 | ASSLARTQGRSFSYEQY
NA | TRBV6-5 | ASSSRGSFEELF
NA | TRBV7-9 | ASSPGTGREKLF
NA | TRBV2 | ASSSLLRGEAF
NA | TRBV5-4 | ASSGLDTQY
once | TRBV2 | ASSVPENTEAF
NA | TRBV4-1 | ASSQPAQGASF
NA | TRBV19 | ASSPGRQPTDTQY
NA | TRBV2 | ASDTRTEAF
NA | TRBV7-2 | ASSLLAGGNNEQF